This record concerns one T cell receptor (beta chain) sequence. The CDR3 contains 16 residues. From germline, CDR1 is SGHTS and CDR2 YDEGEE. V lost 7 bases, J lost 2 bases, and 12 bases stayed unmatched. The data are from a study of blood T cell repertoires in COVID-19. The method was immunoSEQ multiplex PCR; TCRdb's version includes in-frame clones alone and lacks a portion of them. Counted here are around 130,000 clones, around 79% occurring once; the ten biggest clones make up over 15%. The sequence came from a man older than 75 with acute or convalescent COVID-19. The sample comprised peripheral blood. J is TRBJ1-1 and V is TRBV5-8; the match to TRBD1 covers 9 bases. The CDR3 region is CASQTTGTGLNTEAFF. CDR3 sequence (DNA): TGTGCCAGCCAGACAACCGGGACAGGGCTTAACACTGAAGCTTTCTTT.